This T cell receptor beta chain came from a study of blood T cells in healthy people across ages. Study findings and constraints: Aged donors had fewer naive CD4+ cells and lower diversity than long-lived donors. Diversity figures based on one million T cells were deemed too low.

This clonotype has only a few counts. What it recognizes is unknown. Using a J-beta primer mix together with a sample-barcoded 5' primer, a second PCR was run for about 6 to 11 cycles. TCRdb re-called the 5' RACE reads with MiXCR, one entry per CDR3 protein. The profile shows 750,000 to 950,000 distinct CDR3 sequences, 29% of them singletons. Germline V lookup: CDR1 ENHRY, CDR2 SYGVKD. This CDR3 has 15 amino acids. V was cut by 6 bases and J by 4 bases, with 17 bases left in between. The same data also went into a second study, on T cells of mothers and their children.

This TCR was sampled from a woman aged 35 to 49 in good health. Sequenced: blood. The rearrangement joins TRBV10-3 to TRBJ2-3; D is tentatively TRBD1 or TRBD2 (5 bases each). As DNA, the CDR3 is TGTGCCATCAGCCAAGGCGCAGGGACCCCAGATACGCAGTATTTT. It codes for CAISQGAGTPDTQYF.